The rows below give T cell receptor beta chains drawn from one sample of a study of shared clonotypes between healthy human individuals. The method was immunoSEQ multiplex PCR; TCRdb's version includes in-frame clones alone and lacks a portion of them. The data show 2 million to 2.5 million clones, with approximately 95% seen just once and around 0.4% held by the top ten. Input material: naive CD4+ T cells from PBMCs. The source is a man younger than 35 in good health. Some clones in this sample may be carry-over from other donors' samples. Each CDR3 is given with its conserved first and last residue. D genes are given only for firm matches. Clone size is given for some rows only: seen once, a few or many times, or a class if the clone is expanded.

>TRBJ1-5|TRBV4-2|NA|NA
CASSQPTPPNQPQHF
TGTGCCAGCAGCCAACCCACACCTCCAAATCAGCCCCAGCATTTT
>TRBJ2-2|TRBV2|NA|TRBD2
CASSGLAGAHTGELFF
TGTGCCAGCAGTGGGCTAGCGGGAGCACACACCGGGGAGCTGTTTTTT
>TRBJ1-1|TRBV2|NA|NA
CASRGRQKNTEAFF
TGTGCCAGCAGGGGAAGACAGAAGAACACTGAAGCTTTCTTT
>TRBJ2-7|TRBV4-1|NA|NA
CASSQDLPSLSSYEQYF
TGCGCCAGCAGCCAAGATCTGCCTTCCCTGAGCTCCTACGAGCAGTACTTC
>TRBJ1-1|TRBV7-9|few|NA
CASSLRGSDTEAFF
TGTGCCAGCAGCTTACGCGGGTCGGACACTGAAGCTTTCTTT
>TRBJ1-2|TRBV9|once|TRBD1
CASSTRRGTGVGYTF
TGTGCCAGCAGCACGAGGAGGGGGACAGGGGTCGGCTACACCTTC
>TRBJ1-3|TRBV5-1|NA|NA
CASSVRGSGNTIYF
TGCGCCAGCAGCGTCAGGGGCTCTGGAAACACCATATATTTT
>TRBJ1-2|TRBV6-4|NA|TRBD1
CASSDGRGGDGYTF
TGTGCCAGCAGTGACGGCAGGGGGGGAGATGGCTACACCTTC
>TRBJ1-5|TRBV19|NA|TRBD1
CASSPGGGISQPQHF
TGTGCCAGTTCGCCAGGGGGAGGGATTAGTCAGCCCCAGCATTTT
>TRBJ1-5|TRBV7-3|NA|NA
CASSLSSGQPQHF
TGTGCCAGCAGCTTAAGCTCGGGGCAGCCCCAGCATTTT
>TRBJ2-5|TRBV7-3|NA|NA
CASSPHAGLETQYF
TGTGCCAGCAGCCCACACGCAGGGTTGGAGACCCAGTACTTC
>TRBJ2-3|TRBV5-6|once|TRBD1
CASSSGQGSDTQYF
TGTGCCAGCAGCTCGGGACAGGGGTCAGATACGCAGTATTTT
>TRBJ2-3|TRBV18|NA|NA
CASSPTGDSGGTQYF
TGTGCCAGCTCTCCGACAGGGGACTCGGGGGGGACGCAGTATTTT
>TRBJ1-1|TRBV7-9|NA|NA
CATLETGLIIEAFF
TGTGCCACCTTGGAGACGGGCCTTATTATTGAAGCTTTCTTT
>TRBJ1-2|TRBV9|NA|TRBD1
CASSGQRQGNYGYTF
TGTGCCAGCAGCGGCCAGAGACAGGGGAACTATGGCTACACCTTC
>TRBJ2-7|TRBV4-1|NA|NA
CASSRDPTREQYF
TGCGCCAGCAGCCGGGACCCTACGAGGGAGCAGTACTTC
>TRBJ2-2|TRBV7-3|NA|TRBD2
CASSLSPGLAGSTGELFF
TGTGCCAGCAGCTTAAGTCCGGGACTAGCGGGAAGCACCGGGGAGCTGTTTTTT
>TRBJ2-3|TRBV28|NA|NA
CASRLGGFFSTDTQYF
TGTGCCAGCAGGTTGGGGGGCTTTTTTAGCACAGATACGCAGTATTTT
>TRBJ1-2|TRBV29-1|NA|NA
CSVEDRSSYGYTF
TGCAGCGTTGAAGATCGTTCCAGTTATGGCTACACCTTC
>TRBJ1-2|TRBV9|NA|NA
CASSAGPLYGYTF
TGTGCCAGCAGCGCGGGACCCTTGTATGGCTACACCTTC
>TRBJ2-1|TRBV30|NA|NA
CAWSGSSYNEQFF
TGTGCCTGGAGCGGGAGCTCCTACAATGAGCAGTTCTTC
>TRBJ1-1|TRBV9|NA|TRBD1
CASSASTGGSEAFF
TGTGCCAGCAGCGCCTCGACAGGGGGCTCTGAAGCTTTCTTT
>TRBJ1-4|TRBV5-1|once|TRBD1
CASSLEGQYEKLFF
TGCGCCAGCAGCTTAGAGGGACAGTACGAAAAACTGTTTTTT
>TRBJ1-1|TRBV13|NA|NA
CASSLRPPTGLNTEAFF
TGTGCCAGCAGCCTAAGACCCCCAACCGGACTCAACACTGAAGCTTTCTTT
>TRBJ1-5|TRBV27|NA|NA
CASSLSRPGGSNQPQHF
TGTGCCAGCAGTTTATCGAGGCCAGGCGGTAGCAATCAGCCCCAGCATTTT
>TRBJ2-3|TRBV11-1|NA|NA
CASSLDPTDTQYF
TGTGCCAGCAGCTTAGACCCCACAGATACGCAGTATTTT
>TRBJ2-4|TRBV19|NA|NA
CASSIGPGNIQYF
TGTGCCAGTAGTATTGGGCCGGGGAACATTCAGTACTTC
>TRBJ2-1|TRBV4-1|NA|NA
CASSQPTSNHEQFF
TGCGCCAGCAGCCAGCCGACTAGTAACCATGAGCAGTTCTTC
>TRBJ2-7|TRBV27|NA|NA
CASRRTLPGYELIVEQYF
TGTGCCAGCAGGAGAACTCTGCCGGGGTACGAGTTGATTGTGGAGCAGTACTTC
>TRBJ2-1|TRBV30|NA|TRBD2
CAGGGSYNEQFF
TGTGCCGGGGGGGGCTCCTACAATGAGCAGTTCTTC
>TRBJ2-1|TRBV5-1|NA|TRBD2
CASSSGLAEYNEQFF
TGCGCCAGCAGCTCCGGACTAGCGGAGTACAATGAGCAGTTCTTC
>TRBJ2-7|TRBV28|once|TRBD2
CASSPGVAGVNEQYF
TGTGCCAGCAGCCCAGGGGTAGCGGGAGTCAACGAGCAGTACTTC
>TRBJ2-7|TRBV7-2|NA|NA
CASSAGQFSYEQYF
TGTGCCAGCAGCGCGGGACAGTTCTCCTACGAGCAGTACTTC
>TRBJ2-1|TRBV7-2|NA|TRBD2
CASSFGSGSSYNEQFF
TGTGCCAGCAGCTTTGGGAGCGGGAGCTCCTACAATGAGCAGTTCTTC
>TRBJ2-2|TRBV7-3|NA|NA
CASSPLVQGSTGELFF
TGTGCCAGCAGCCCCCTTGTTCAGGGAAGTACCGGGGAGCTGTTTTTT
>TRBJ1-1|TRBV28|NA|NA
CASSSGTEAFF
TGTGCCAGCAGTTCGGGCACTGAAGCTTTCTTT
>TRBJ1-3|TRBV28|NA|NA
CASSFRSGFRDTIYF
TGTGCCAGCAGTTTTCGTTCGGGGTTTCGGGACACCATATATTTT
>TRBJ2-5|TRBV5-1|NA|NA
CASSPGRSQETQYF
TGCGCCAGCAGCCCAGGACGGAGCCAAGAGACCCAGTACTTC
>TRBJ2-3|TRBV19|NA|TRBD1
CASSIGRGLDTQYF
TGTGCCAGTAGTATAGGCAGGGGGCTGGATACGCAGTATTTT
>TRBJ1-1|TRBV18|NA|NA
CASSPDRLNTEAFF
TGTGCCAGCTCACCAGACAGGTTGAACACTGAAGCTTTCTTT
>TRBJ1-1|TRBV4-1|NA|NA
CASSQGPRGPSMNTEAFF
TGCGCCAGCAGCCAAGGGCCCCGAGGCCCTTCCATGAACACTGAAGCTTTCTTT
>TRBJ2-1|TRBV4-3|NA|NA
CASSQDSGVAPYNEQFF
TGCGCCAGCAGCCAAGATAGCGGAGTAGCCCCCTACAATGAGCAGTTCTTC
>TRBJ2-4|TRBV10-3|once|NA
CAISADLGADIQYF
TGTGCCATCAGTGCCGACCTGGGGGCGGACATTCAGTACTTC
>TRBJ2-7|TRBV6-1|NA|NA
CASSEAGASYEQYF
TGTGCCAGCAGTGAAGCGGGGGCTTCCTACGAGCAGTACTTC
>TRBJ2-1|TRBV7-3|few|TRBD2
CASSRPAGGSYNEQFF
TGTGCCAGCAGCCGACCTGCGGGAGGATCCTACAATGAGCAGTTCTTC
>TRBJ2-7|TRBV9|NA|NA
CASSVKEYEQYF
TGTGCCAGCAGCGTAAAGGAATACGAGCAGTACTTC
>TRBJ1-2|TRBV5-1|NA|TRBD1
CASSPEGAGSYGYTF
TGCGCCAGCAGCCCCGAGGGGGCAGGTAGCTATGGCTACACCTTC
>TRBJ1-6|TRBV27|once|TRBD1
CASRDRVSSALHF
TGTGCCAGCAGGGACAGGGTATCGTCAGCCCTCCACTTT
>TRBJ1-2|TRBV2|few|NA
CASSEVRAVTF
TGTGCCAGCAGTGAAGTAAGGGCAGTCACCTTC
>TRBJ2-2|TRBV7-9|once|NA
CASSFPGTPNTGELFF
TGTGCCAGCAGCTTCCCAGGGACACCGAACACCGGGGAGCTGTTTTTT